The rows below give T cell receptor beta chains drawn from one sample of a study of blood T cell repertoires in COVID-19. Produced via immunoSEQ multiplex PCR; TCRdb's table is partial and in-frame only. Among 25,000 to 30,000 clones, around 90% were seen once, and the ten largest hold 4.9%. The sample taken for sequencing was peripheral blood. Receptors were obtained from a man in his sixties or seventies with active COVID-19. Each CDR3 is given with its conserved first and last residue. Fields, in order: J gene, V gene, clone size, D gene, CDR3 DNA, CDR3 protein. The D gene is left open where the match is weak. Not every row has a clone size; where given, it reads once, few, many or a size class.

>TRBJ1-6|TRBV6-5|.|TRBD1
TGTGCCAGCCGAACAGGGGACAAGACACCCCTCCACTTT
CASRTGDKTPLHF
>TRBJ1-1|TRBV6-5|.|TRBD1
TGTGCCAGCAGCGTGGGACAGTACACTGAAGCTTTCTTT
CASSVGQYTEAFF
>TRBJ1-1|TRBV6-5|.|.
TGTGCCAGCAGTCTGACACCGGCTGACGAAGCTTTCTTT
CASSLTPADEAFF
>TRBJ2-7|TRBV9|.|TRBD1
TGTGCCAGCAGCGTAGCCGGACAGGGTGGTTACGAGCAGTACTTC
CASSVAGQGGYEQYF
>TRBJ1-1|TRBV28|once|.
TGTGAGGCCCAGGCAGCTAATGAAGCTTTCTTT
CEAQAANEAFF
>TRBJ2-6|TRBV6-6|.|.
TGTGCCAGCGGGACTCTATCCGGGGCCAACGTCCTGACTTTC
CASGTLSGANVLTF
>TRBJ2-7|TRBV7-3|.|.
TGTGCCAGCAGCTTAGAGGCAGGGAAGCCGCACGAGCAGTACTTC
CASSLEAGKPHEQYF
>TRBJ1-2|TRBV7-2|.|.
TGTGCCAGCAGCTTAAGCGCGGATAGCTATGGCTACACCTTC
CASSLSADSYGYTF
>TRBJ1-3|TRBV11-3|once|.
TGTGCCAGCAGCTTATCAGGGCCAGGAAACACCATATATTTT
CASSLSGPGNTIYF
>TRBJ1-4|TRBV5-8|.|.
TGTGCCAGCAGCCACGGGGGGCGGCAAGGTGAAAAACTGTTTTTT
CASSHGGRQGEKLFF
>TRBJ1-4|TRBV7-2|.|TRBD1
TGTGCCAGCACCCGGGACAGGTGGGATGAAAAACTGTTTTTT
CASTRDRWDEKLFF
>TRBJ1-1|TRBV28|.|.
TGTGCCAGCAGCCTCGGGTACACTGAAGCTTTCTTT
CASSLGYTEAFF
>TRBJ2-7|TRBV14|few|TRBD1
TGTGCCAGCAGCCTCGGACAGGGAACTTACGAGCAGTACTTC
CASSLGQGTYEQYF
>TRBJ1-4|TRBV18|.|.
TGTGCCAGCTCACCACTTGTCGGCAGCGCAACTAATGAAAAACTGTTTTTT
CASSPLVGSATNEKLFF
>TRBJ2-1|TRBV2|.|TRBD2
TGTGCCAGCAGGGGGGGGGACTACACCCTTGATGAGCAGTTCTTC
CASRGGDYTLDEQFF
>TRBJ1-2|TRBV7-2|.|.
TGTGCCAGCAGCCAAGAGGGCCTGGGAAGCAGCTACACCTTC
CASSQEGLGSSYTF
>TRBJ2-1|TRBV14|.|TRBD2
TGTGCCAGCAGCCAAGATTCATCACTAGCGGGGGGCAATGAGCAGTTCTTC
CASSQDSSLAGGNEQFF
>TRBJ1-3|TRBV7-9|once|TRBD1
TGTGCCAGCACCCCATTCCCCAGTACGGGACAGGTCTCCAACACCATATATTTT
CASTPFPSTGQVSNTIYF
>TRBJ1-1|TRBV7-9|.|.
TGTGCCAGCAGGAGACAGAACACTGAAGCTTTCTTT
CASRRQNTEAFF
>TRBJ2-7|TRBV12-2|.|.
TGTGCAAGTCGCTTAGGGGGCAGGCGAAGCTCCTACGAGCAGTACTTC
CASRLGGRRSSYEQYF
>TRBJ2-3|TRBV27|.|.
TGTGCCAGCAGTTTAGAACACAGCACAGATACGCAGTATTTT
CASSLEHSTDTQYF
>TRBJ2-3|TRBV5-1|.|TRBD1
TGCGCCAGCAGCTTAAGCGTGGGGACAGACCTCACAGATACGCAGTATTTT
CASSLSVGTDLTDTQYF
>TRBJ2-2|TRBV5-4|.|TRBD1
TGTGCCAGCAGCTTGGGCGGACAGGGCCCCGGAGAGCTGTTTTTT
CASSLGGQGPGELFF
>TRBJ1-4|TRBV9|.|TRBD1
TGTGCCAGCAGCGTAGGAACAACCGGGACAGGGAGCCAAAAACTGTTTTTT
CASSVGTTGTGSQKLFF